The rows below give T cell receptor beta chains drawn from one sample of a study of T cell responses to AZD1222 COVID-19 vaccine. Only in-frame clones appear in the TCRdb table, and some are missing; sequencing was by immunoSEQ multiplex PCR. The sample holds under 150,000 clones, around 88% seen once. The sample was peripheral blood, taken 28 days after the second AZD1222 dose. The receptors were sampled from an adult who received the AZD1222 COVID-19 vaccine. CDR3s include the opening cysteine and the closing phenylalanine or tryptophan. D genes are given only for firm matches. Size values are once, few and many counts, or a class for expanded clones, and some rows have none.

D gene	clone size	V gene	CDR3 length	J gene	CDR3 DNA	CDR3 protein
-	-	TRBV7-2	13	TRBJ2-3	TGTGCCAGCAGCAGGGGGGGGACAGATACGCAGTATTTT	CASSRGGTDTQYF
-	-	TRBV11-2	14	TRBJ2-2	TGTGCCAGCAGCGTGGGGCTTGTCCCCGGGGAGCTGTTTTTT	CASSVGLVPGELFF
TRBD1	-	TRBV6-5	15	TRBJ1-1	TGTGCCAGCAGTCCGATGGGACAGTTCGCTACTGAAGCTTTCTTT	CASSPMGQFATEAFF
-	-	TRBV5-8	11	TRBJ1-2	TGTGCCAGCAGCTTTGGCCTGGACTACACCTTC	CASSFGLDYTF
TRBD1	-	TRBV5-1	17	TRBJ1-2	TGCGCCAGCAGCTTGGGCCTTGGACAGGAACCCTCCTATGGCTACACCTTC	CASSLGLGQEPSYGYTF
-	-	TRBV11-2	13	TRBJ2-1	TGTGCCAGCAGCACCGCGTTGGGGAATGAGCAGTTCTTC	CASSTALGNEQFF
TRBD2	-	TRBV19	15	TRBJ2-1	TGTGCCAGTAGTATATCTAGCGGGGGCTACAATGAGCAGTTCTTC	CASSISSGGYNEQFF
TRBD2	-	TRBV20-1	16	TRBJ2-1	TGCAGTGCTAGTAAGACTAGCGGGGGGACCTACAATGAGCAGTTCTTC	CSASKTSGGTYNEQFF
-	once	TRBV19	15	TRBJ1-5	TGTGCCAGTTCAGGCGGCATAACGGGCAATCAGCCCCAGCATTTT	CASSGGITGNQPQHF
-	-	TRBV7-9	12	TRBJ1-1	TGTGCCAGCAGACCGGACACCCACGGAGCTTTCTTT	CASRPDTHGAFF
-	-	TRBV27	13	TRBJ2-6	TGTGCCAGCAGTTTATCTGGGGCCAACGTCCTGACTTTC	CASSLSGANVLTF
-	-	TRBV7-2	15	TRBJ2-1	TGTGCCAGCAGCTTAGGGACACAGCGGTACAATGAGCAGTTCTTC	CASSLGTQRYNEQFF
-	-	TRBV25-1	14	TRBJ2-7	TGTGCCAGCAGTGCCCCAGGGGGGCCCTACGAGCAGTACTTC	CASSAPGGPYEQYF
-	-	TRBV29-1	12	TRBJ1-4	TGCAGCGGACAGACAACTAATGAAAAACTGTTTTTT	CSGQTTNEKLFF
TRBD1	-	TRBV19	12	TRBJ2-1	TGTGCCACCTCGGGACAGGGCTATGAGCAGTTCTTC	CATSGQGYEQFF
TRBD1	once	TRBV6-2/TRBV6-3	14	TRBJ1-2	TGTGCCAGCAGTTATAGACAGGGGAGCTATGGCTACACCTTC	CASSYRQGSYGYTF
TRBD2	-	TRBV10-3	15	TRBJ2-1	TGTGCCATCAGTGATAGGCTAGCGGGGGGCTATGAGCAGTTCTTC	CAISDRLAGGYEQFF